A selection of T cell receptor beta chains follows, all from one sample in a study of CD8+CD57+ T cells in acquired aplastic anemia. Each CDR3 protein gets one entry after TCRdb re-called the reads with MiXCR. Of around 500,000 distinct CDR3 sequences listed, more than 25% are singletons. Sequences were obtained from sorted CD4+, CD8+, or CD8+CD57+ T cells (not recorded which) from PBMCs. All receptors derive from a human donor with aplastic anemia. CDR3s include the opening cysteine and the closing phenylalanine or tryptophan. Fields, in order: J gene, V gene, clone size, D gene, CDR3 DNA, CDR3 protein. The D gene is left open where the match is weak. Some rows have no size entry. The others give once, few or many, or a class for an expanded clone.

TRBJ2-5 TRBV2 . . TGTGCCAGCGAGATGGGGGTACAAGAGACCCAGTACTTC CASEMGVQETQYF
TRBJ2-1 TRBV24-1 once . TGTGCCACCAGTGAGATGGGTTCGTCCTACAATGAGCAGTTCTTC CATSEMGSSYNEQFF
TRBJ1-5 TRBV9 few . TGTGCCAGCAGCGTAGAGGGGGGTGGGGGTCAGCCCCAGCATTTT CASSVEGGGGQPQHF
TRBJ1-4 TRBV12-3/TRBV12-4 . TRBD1 TGTGCCAGCAGTTTCGACAGGGTTGATGAAAAACTGTTTTTT CASSFDRVDEKLFF
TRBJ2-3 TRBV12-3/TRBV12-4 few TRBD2 TGTGCCAGCGGCGGACAGGTGCGGGGGGGAGCGGATACGCAGTATTTT CASGGQVRGGADTQYF
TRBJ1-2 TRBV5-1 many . TGCGCCAGCAGCTTTGAAGTTAACTATGGCTACACCTTC CASSFEVNYGYTF
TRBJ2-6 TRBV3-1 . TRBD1 TGTGCCAGCAGCCAAACCACAGGGGTTTCTGGGGCCAACGTCCTGACTTTC CASSQTTGVSGANVLTF
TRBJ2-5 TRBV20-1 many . TGCAGTGCTGCGCAGCAAGAGACCCAGTACTTC CSAAQQETQYF
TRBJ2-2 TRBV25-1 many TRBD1 TGTGCCAGCAGTGATACCCCTTCGGGGACAGGGAGTACCGGGGAGCTGTTTTTT CASSDTPSGTGSTGELFF
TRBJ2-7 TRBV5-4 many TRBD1 TGTGCCAGCAGCGGGACAGGACCCTCCTACGAGCAGTACTTC CASSGTGPSYEQYF
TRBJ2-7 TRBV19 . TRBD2 TGTGCCAGTAAGCTTAGCGGGGGGACCTACGAGCAGTACTTC CASKLSGGTYEQYF
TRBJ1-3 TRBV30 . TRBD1 TGTGCCTTCGACAGGGGACCTGGAAACACCATATATTTT CAFDRGPGNTIYF
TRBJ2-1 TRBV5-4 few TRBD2 TGTGCCAGCAGCTTGTCTGACAGACTAGCGGGGTATTACAATGAGCAGTTCTTC CASSLSDRLAGYYNEQFF
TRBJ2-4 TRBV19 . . TGTGCCGGGCGACATAAAAAAAACATTCAGTACTTC CAGRHKKNIQYF
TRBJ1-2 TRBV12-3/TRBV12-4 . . TGTGCCAGCAGTTTTAACAACGGCTATGGCTACACCTTC CASSFNNGYGYTF
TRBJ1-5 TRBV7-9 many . TGTGCCAGCAGCCCCGATAGCAATCAGCCCCAGCATTTT CASSPDSNQPQHF
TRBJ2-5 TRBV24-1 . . TGTGCCACCAGTCGGTCAGGGACGGGCTCTGGGACCCAGTACTTC CATSRSGTGSGTQYF
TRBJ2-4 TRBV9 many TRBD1 TGTGCCAGCAGCGAGGGACAGGGGAGGAACATTCAGTACTTC CASSEGQGRNIQYF
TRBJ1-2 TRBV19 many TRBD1 TGTGCCAGTAGTATAAGGGGACAGTGGAACGTCTATGGCTACACCTTC CASSIRGQWNVYGYTF
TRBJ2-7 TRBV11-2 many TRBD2 TGTGCCAGCAGCTTAAGACTAGCGGGGGAGTACGAGCAGTACTTC CASSLRLAGEYEQYF
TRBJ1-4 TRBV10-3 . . TGTGCCATCAGTGAGACTCAGTCTAATGAAAAACTGTTTTTT CAISETQSNEKLFF
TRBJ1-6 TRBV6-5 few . TGTGCCAGCAGTTACTTCGGTGAAGGTTATAATTCACCCCTCCACTTT CASSYFGEGYNSPLHF
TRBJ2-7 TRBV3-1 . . TGTGCCAGCAGCCAAGATAATCGACAGACCTACGAGCAGTACTTC CASSQDNRQTYEQYF
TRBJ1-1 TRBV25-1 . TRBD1 TGTGCCAGCAGCTCAGATCTACAGGGGGTAAACACTGAAGCTTTCTTT CASSSDLQGVNTEAFF
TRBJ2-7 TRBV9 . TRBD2 TGTGCCAGCAGCAGATCGGGAGGGCCGACCCCCTACGAGCAGTACTTC CASSRSGGPTPYEQYF
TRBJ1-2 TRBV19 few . TGTGCCAGTAATATGTTCGGCGAGCAAAGCTATGGCTACACCTTC CASNMFGEQSYGYTF
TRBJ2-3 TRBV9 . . TGTGCCAGCAGCGTAGATAGGGGATTCACAGATACGCAGTATTTT CASSVDRGFTDTQYF
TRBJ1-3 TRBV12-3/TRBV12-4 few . TGTGCCAGCAGCCTAGGGGGGGTAAACACCATATATTTT CASSLGGVNTIYF
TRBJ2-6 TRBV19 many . TGTGCCAGTAGTATTAACTCTGGGGCCAACGTCCTGACTTTC CASSINSGANVLTF
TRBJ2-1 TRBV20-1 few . TGCAGTGCTAGAGGTGACACCAACAATGAGCAGTTCTTC CSARGDTNNEQFF
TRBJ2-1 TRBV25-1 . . TGTGCCAGCAGCCGAAGCGGTCCCCCGGGGAATGAGCAGTTCTTC CASSRSGPPGNEQFF
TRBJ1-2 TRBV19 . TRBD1 TGTGCCAGTCGGGGATGGGACAGCGCTAACTATGGCTACACCTTC CASRGWDSANYGYTF
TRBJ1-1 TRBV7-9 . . TGTGCCAGCAGCTTAGTGGGAGGGTATTCCACTGAAGCTTTCTTT CASSLVGGYSTEAFF
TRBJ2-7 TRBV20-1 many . TGCAGTGCTAGAGGACGGAACTACGAGCAGTACTTC CSARGRNYEQYF
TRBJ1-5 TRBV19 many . TGTGCCAGTAGTAGGGAGGACAGCTTTAGGAATCAGCCCCAGCATTTT CASSREDSFRNQPQHF
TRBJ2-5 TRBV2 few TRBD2 TGTGCCAGCAGGACCGGGACTAGCGAGCAAGAGACCCAGTACTTC CASRTGTSEQETQYF
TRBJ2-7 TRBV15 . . TGTGCCACCAGCGAGGGAACATCCTACGAGCAGTACTTC CATSEGTSYEQYF
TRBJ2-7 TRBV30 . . TGTGCCTGGAGTCCTAATGGCGCGGCCGAGCAGTACTTC CAWSPNGAAEQYF
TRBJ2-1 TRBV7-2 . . TGTGCCAGCAGCCGCCCTGACAGTGATGAGCAGTTCTTC CASSRPDSDEQFF
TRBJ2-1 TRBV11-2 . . TGTGCCAGCAGCTTATCAGGCTCCTACAATGAGCAGTTCTTC CASSLSGSYNEQFF
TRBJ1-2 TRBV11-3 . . TGTGCCAGCAGCCCCTACATCGGCAGCCGCTATGGCTACACCTTC CASSPYIGSRYGYTF
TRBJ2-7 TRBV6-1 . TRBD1 TGTGCCTCCCCGGGTCAGGGGGCCTACGAGCAGTACTTC CASPGQGAYEQYF
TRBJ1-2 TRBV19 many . TGTGCCAGTAGTATCCCGTTTGGGGACTATGGCTACACCTTC CASSIPFGDYGYTF
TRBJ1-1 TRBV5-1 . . TGCGCCAGCAGCCAAGTGAGTGAGGACACTGAAGCTTTCTTT CASSQVSEDTEAFF
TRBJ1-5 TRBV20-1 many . TGCAGTGCCAAACACCTCGGTGTGAATCAGCCCCAGCATTTT CSAKHLGVNQPQHF
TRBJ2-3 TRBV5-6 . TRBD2 TGTGCCAGCAGCTTTAGCGGGACAGATACGCAGTATTTT CASSFSGTDTQYF
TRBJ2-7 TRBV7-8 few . TGTGCCAGCAGCTTAAACCCGTTGGAGCAGTACTTC CASSLNPLEQYF